This section outlines one TCR beta chain sequence together with its context. Antigen unknown. This specimen comes from a study of blood T cells in healthy people across ages. Germline V gene data show CDR1 as DFQATT and CDR2 as SNEGSKA (reference sequence). The V end was cut by 3 bases, the J end by 7 bases, with 19 bases between. The CDR3 is 15 residues long. General study results and limits: Diversity of TCR beta per million T cells declined in a roughly linear way with age.

Combining a sample-barcoded 5' primer with a J-beta primer mix, a second PCR ran for about 7 to 12 cycles. Via MiXCR, TCRdb re-called the 5' RACE reads, giving one row per CDR3 protein. In the table there are about 1.7 million distinct CDR3 sequences, roughly 30% of which are singletons. Material for sequencing was blood. The source of this sequence is a woman aged 25 to 39 in good health. The rearrangement links TRBV20-1 to TRBJ2-1, with a tentative D call TRBD1 (5 bases). CDR3 coding DNA: TGCAGTGCTAGCTGGCCCTCCTCAGGGTGGAATGAGCAGTTCTTC. This encodes CSASWPSSGWNEQFF.